This entry features one TCR beta chain sequence. The length of the CDR3 is 13 residues. V lost 4 bases and J lost 3, with 7 bases in between. These data originate in a study of blood T cell repertoires in COVID-19. Study information: The samples span acute and convalescent COVID-19 from the United States, Italy and Spain. PBMCs, B-cell-depleted T cells, or T cells were the source of the cDNA or gDNA that made up the material.

The assay was immunoSEQ multiplex PCR, and TCRdb's table has in-frame clones only and misses some. Of over 45,000 clones in the sample, approximately 85% were seen once. J is TRBJ1-5 and V is TRBV12-3 or TRBV12-4; D possibly corresponds to TRBD1 (6 bases). The origin of this receptor is a human donor in a cohort sampled during active COVID-19. The sequencing sample was made of peripheral blood. The CDR3 coding sequence is TGTGCCAGCAGTTGGGACAACAATCAGCCCCAGCATTTT. This encodes CASSWDNNQPQHF.